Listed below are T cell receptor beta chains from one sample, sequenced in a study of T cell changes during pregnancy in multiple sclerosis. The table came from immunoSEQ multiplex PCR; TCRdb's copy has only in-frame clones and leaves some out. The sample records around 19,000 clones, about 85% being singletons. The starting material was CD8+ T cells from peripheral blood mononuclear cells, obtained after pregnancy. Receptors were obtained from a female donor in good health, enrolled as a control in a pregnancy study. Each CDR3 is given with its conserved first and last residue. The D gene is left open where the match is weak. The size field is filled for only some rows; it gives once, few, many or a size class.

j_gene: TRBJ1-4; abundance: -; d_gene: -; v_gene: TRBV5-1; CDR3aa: CASSSLGATNEKLFF; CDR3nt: TGCGCCAGCAGCTCTTTAGGGGCAACTAATGAAAAACTGTTTTTT
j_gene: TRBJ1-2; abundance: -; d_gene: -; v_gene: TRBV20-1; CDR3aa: CSASQGYGYTF; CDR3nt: TGCAGTGCTTCTCAGGGTTATGGCTACACCTTC
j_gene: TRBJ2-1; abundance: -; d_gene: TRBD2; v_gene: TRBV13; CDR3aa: CASSLGGGADNEQFF; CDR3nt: TGTGCCAGCAGCTTAGGCGGGGGGGCTGACAATGAGCAGTTCTTC
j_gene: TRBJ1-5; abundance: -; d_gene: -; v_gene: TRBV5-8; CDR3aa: CASSLGGGGPQHF; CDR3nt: TGTGCCAGCAGCTTGGGAGGGGGGGGGCCCCAGCATTTT
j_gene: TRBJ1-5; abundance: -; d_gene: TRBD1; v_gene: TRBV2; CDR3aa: CASSSGTDYYSNQPQHF; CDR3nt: TGTGCCAGCAGTTCCGGGACAGATTATTATAGCAATCAGCCCCAGCATTTT
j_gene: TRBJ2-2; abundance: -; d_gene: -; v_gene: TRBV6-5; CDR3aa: CASSYRQANTGELFF; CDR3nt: TGTGCCAGCAGTTACCGACAGGCTAACACCGGGGAGCTGTTTTTT
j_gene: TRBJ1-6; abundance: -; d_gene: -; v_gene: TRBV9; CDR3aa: CASSLRGIPSYNSPLHF; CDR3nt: TGTGCCAGCAGCCTAAGGGGGATCCCCTCCTATAATTCACCCCTCCACTTT
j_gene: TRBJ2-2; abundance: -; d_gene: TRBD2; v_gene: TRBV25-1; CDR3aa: CASSVRASGRFDGELFF; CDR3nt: TGTGCCAGCAGTGTTCGTGCTAGCGGGAGGTTTGACGGGGAGCTGTTTTTT
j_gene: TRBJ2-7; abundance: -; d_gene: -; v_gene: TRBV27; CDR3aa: CASSGLDSSYEQYF; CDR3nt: TGTGCCAGCAGTGGGTTGGACAGCTCCTACGAGCAGTACTTC
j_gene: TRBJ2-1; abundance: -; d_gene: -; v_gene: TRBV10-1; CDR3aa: CASSEELGGNEQFF; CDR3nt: TGCGCCAGCAGTGAGGAGCTGGGGGGCAATGAGCAGTTCTTC
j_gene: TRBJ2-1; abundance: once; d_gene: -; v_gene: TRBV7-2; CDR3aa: CASSLVRGLPYNEQFF; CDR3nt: TGTGCCAGCAGCTTAGTGCGGGGCCTCCCCTACAATGAGCAGTTCTTC
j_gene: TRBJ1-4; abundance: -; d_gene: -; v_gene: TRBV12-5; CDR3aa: CASGLVPPFSADSSYEKLFF; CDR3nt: TGTGCTAGTGGTTTGGTACCACCCTTTTCCGCCGACAGTTCCTATGAAAAACTGTTTTTT
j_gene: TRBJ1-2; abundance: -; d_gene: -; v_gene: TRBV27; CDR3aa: CASSLHPTGPTIYYGYTF; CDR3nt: TGTGCCAGCAGCCTACACCCGACAGGACCTACTATCTACTATGGCTACACCTTC
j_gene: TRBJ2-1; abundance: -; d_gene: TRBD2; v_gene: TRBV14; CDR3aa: CASSLGGLASRDEQFF; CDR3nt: TGTGCCAGCAGCCTAGGGGGACTAGCGTCACGGGATGAGCAGTTCTTC
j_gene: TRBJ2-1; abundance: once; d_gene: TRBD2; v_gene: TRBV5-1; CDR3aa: CASTPTSGVSYNEQFF; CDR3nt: TGCGCCAGCACCCCGACTAGCGGGGTCTCCTACAATGAGCAGTTCTTC
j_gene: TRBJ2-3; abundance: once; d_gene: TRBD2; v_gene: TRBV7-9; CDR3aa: CASRQFGRARRYTDTQYF; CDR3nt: TGTGCCAGCAGACAATTCGGGAGGGCCCGACGGTACACAGATACGCAGTATTTT